In this sample, the clone carrying this T cell receptor (beta chain) turned up a few times. What it binds is not known. This specimen belongs to a study of CD8+ T cells in alopecia areata. Study-level information: The drug, oral tofacitinib, was given to treated patients at 5 to 10 mg twice daily.

General study results and limits: Higher clonality was seen in lesional scalp than in normal scalp, especially in alopecia totalis/universalis.

The V segment lost 3 bases and the J segment 5 bases; nucleotides outside the gene matches: 4. The CDR3 runs to 15 residues. Germline loops: CDR1 MNHEY, CDR2 SMNVEV (reference sequence). Following extraction, RNA underwent reverse transcription to cDNA, which served as the sequencing template. Method: immunoSEQ multiplex PCR; TCRdb's copy keeps in-frame clones and lacks some. The data contain some 200,000 clones, approximately 59% of them singletons. The sequences come from CD4+ T cells sorted from blood, collected at week 0. The sequence came from a human donor with alopecia areata. The chain employs TRBV27 and TRBJ2-3; TRBD2 agrees at 11 bases. CDR3 sequence reads: CASSFSGGAGDTQYF. DNA for the CDR3: TGTGCCAGCAGTTTTAGCGGGGGGGCCGGAGATACGCAGTATTTT.